This T cell receptor (beta chain) was profiled in a study of blood T cells in healthy people across ages. Germline V gives CDR1 SGHDN, CDR2 FVKESK. The ends were cut back, 0 bases at V and 11 bases at J, with 13 bases in the middle. The CDR3 covers 13 residues. Isolated per sample were at least 6 million PBMCs. Per sample, extraction of total RNA gave at least 6 micrograms in every case. Comment on this clonotype: Its specificity is unknown.

Whole-study results and caveats: PBMCs that were unsorted prevented a conclusive naive versus antigen-experienced comparison.

A second PCR, run for roughly 7 to 12 cycles, used a sample-barcoded 5' primer plus a J-beta primer mix. Per-sample output comprised a minimum of 2.5 million paired-end reads containing CDR3. TCRdb re-derived calls from the 5' RACE reads in MiXCR, one entry per CDR3 protein. The data hold 600,000 to 800,000 distinct CDR3 sequences, with roughly half observed a single time. Material for sequencing was blood. This chain joins TRBV14 and TRBJ2-5, with D unresolved. The receptor comes from an elderly woman in good health. CDR3 bases: TGTGCCAGCAGCCAAGATGGAATCGGTGAGCAGTACTTC. Translated: CASSQDGIGEQYF.